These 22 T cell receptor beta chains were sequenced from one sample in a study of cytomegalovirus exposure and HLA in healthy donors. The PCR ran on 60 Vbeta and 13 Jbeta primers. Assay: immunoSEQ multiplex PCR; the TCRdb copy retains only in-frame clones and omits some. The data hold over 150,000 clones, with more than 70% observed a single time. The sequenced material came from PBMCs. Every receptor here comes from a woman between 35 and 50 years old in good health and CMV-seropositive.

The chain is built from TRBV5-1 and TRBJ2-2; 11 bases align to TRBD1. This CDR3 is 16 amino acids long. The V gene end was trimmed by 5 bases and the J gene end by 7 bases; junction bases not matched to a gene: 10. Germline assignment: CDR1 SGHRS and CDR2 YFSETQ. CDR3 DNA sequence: TGCGCCAGCAGGGATCGGACAGGGGGCTCTATCGGGGAGCTGTTTTTT. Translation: CASRDRTGGSIGELFF.

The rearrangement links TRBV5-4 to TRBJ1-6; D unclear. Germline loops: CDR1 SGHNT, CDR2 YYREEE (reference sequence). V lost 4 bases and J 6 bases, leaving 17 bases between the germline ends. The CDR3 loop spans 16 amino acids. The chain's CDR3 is CASSMIPLTSNSPLHF. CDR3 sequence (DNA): TGTGCCAGCAGCATGATACCTTTGACATCTAATTCACCCCTCCACTTT. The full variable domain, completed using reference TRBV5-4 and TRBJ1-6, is ETGVTQSPTHLIKTRGQQVTLRCSSQSGHNTVSWYQQALGQGPQFIFQYYREEENGRGNFPPRFSGLQFPNYSSELNVNALELDDSALYLCASSMIPLTSNSPLHFGNGTRLTVT.

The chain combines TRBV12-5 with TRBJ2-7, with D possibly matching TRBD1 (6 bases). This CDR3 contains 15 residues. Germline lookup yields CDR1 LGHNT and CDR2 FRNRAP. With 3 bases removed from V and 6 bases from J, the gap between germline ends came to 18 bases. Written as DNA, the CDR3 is TGTGCTAGTGGTTTATCCGACAGGTTTTTCGCCGAGCAGTACTTC. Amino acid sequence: CASGLSDRFFAEQYF.

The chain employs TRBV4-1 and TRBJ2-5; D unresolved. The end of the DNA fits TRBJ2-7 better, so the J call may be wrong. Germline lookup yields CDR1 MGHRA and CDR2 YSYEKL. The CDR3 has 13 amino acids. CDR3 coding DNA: TGCGCCAGCAGCCAAGGTCTAGCCTACGAGCAGTACTTC. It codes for CASSQGLAYEQYF.

This CDR3 is CAISDRDRGGNEKLFF. Here the CDR3 DNA reads TGTGCCATCAGTGACCGGGACAGGGGTGGCAATGAAAAACTGTTTTTT. The V gene is TRBV10-3, the J gene TRBJ1-4, with 10 bases matching TRBD1. The V gene end was trimmed by 3 bases and the J gene end by 5 bases; junction bases not matched to a gene: 6. Germline loops: CDR1 ENHRY, CDR2 SYGVKD. The CDR3 runs 16 residues.

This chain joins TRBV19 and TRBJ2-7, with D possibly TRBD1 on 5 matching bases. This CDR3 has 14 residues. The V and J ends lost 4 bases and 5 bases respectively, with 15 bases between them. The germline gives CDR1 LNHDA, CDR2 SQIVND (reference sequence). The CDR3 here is CASSTPGKSDEQYF. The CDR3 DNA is TGTGCCAGTAGTACCCCAGGGAAGAGCGACGAGCAGTACTTC.

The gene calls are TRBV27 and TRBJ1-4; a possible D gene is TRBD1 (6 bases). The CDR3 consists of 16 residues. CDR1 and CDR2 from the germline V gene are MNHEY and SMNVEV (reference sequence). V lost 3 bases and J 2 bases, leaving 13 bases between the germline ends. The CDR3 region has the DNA TGTGCCAGCAGTTTGTCGAAGAGGGGGACTAATGAAAAACTGTTTTTT. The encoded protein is CASSLSKRGTNEKLFF.

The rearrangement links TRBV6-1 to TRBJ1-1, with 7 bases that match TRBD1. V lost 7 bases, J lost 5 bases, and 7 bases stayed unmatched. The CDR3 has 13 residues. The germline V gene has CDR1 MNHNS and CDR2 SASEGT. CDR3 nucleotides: TGTGCCAGCAATATCGCAGGGGGTACTGAAGCTTTCTTT. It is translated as CASNIAGGTEAFF.

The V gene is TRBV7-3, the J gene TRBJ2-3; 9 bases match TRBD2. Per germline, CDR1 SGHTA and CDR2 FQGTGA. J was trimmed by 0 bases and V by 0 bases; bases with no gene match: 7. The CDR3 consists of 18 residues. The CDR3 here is CASSLTGWTSDSTDTQYF. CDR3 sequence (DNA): TGTGCCAGCAGCTTAACAGGGTGGACTAGCGATAGCACAGATACGCAGTATTTT.

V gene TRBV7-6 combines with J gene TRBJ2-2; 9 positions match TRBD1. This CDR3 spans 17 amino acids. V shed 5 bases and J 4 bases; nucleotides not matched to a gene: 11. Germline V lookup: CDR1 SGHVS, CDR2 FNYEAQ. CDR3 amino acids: CASSLLPGQGGTGELFF. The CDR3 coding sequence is TGTGCCAGCAGCCTCCTCCCGGGACAGGGCGGCACCGGGGAGCTGTTTTTT.

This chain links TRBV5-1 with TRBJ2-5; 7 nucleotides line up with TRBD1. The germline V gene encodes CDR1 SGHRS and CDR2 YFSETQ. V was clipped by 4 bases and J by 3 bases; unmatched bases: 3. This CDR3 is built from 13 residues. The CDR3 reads CASSIGTEETQYF. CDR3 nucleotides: TGCGCCAGCAGCATCGGGACAGAAGAGACCCAGTACTTC.

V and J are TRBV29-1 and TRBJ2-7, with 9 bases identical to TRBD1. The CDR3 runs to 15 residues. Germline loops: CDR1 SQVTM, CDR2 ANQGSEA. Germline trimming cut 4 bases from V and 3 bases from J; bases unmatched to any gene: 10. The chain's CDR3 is CSVALYRDRDYEQYF. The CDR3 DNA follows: TGCAGCGTTGCCCTATACCGGGACAGGGACTACGAGCAGTACTTC.

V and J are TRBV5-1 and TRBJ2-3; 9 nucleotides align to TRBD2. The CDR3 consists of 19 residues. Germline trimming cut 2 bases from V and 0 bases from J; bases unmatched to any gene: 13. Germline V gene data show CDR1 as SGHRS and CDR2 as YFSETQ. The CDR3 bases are TGCGCCAGCAGCTTTGGTACTAGCGGGCTTATCTCTAGCACAGATACGCAGTATTTT. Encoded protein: CASSFGTSGLISSTDTQYF.

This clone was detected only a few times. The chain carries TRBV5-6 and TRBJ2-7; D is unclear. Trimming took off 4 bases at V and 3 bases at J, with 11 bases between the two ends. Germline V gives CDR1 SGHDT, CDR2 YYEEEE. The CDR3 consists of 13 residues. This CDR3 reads CASSDTYSYEQYF. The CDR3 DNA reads TGTGCCAGCAGCGATACCTACAGCTACGAGCAGTACTTC. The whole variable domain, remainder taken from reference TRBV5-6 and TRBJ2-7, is DAGVTQSPTHLIKTRGQQVTLRCSPKSGHDTVSWYQQALGQGPQFIFQYYEEEERQRGNFPDRFSGHQFPNYSSELNVNALLLGDSALYLCASSDTYSYEQYFGPGTRLTVT.

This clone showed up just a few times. CDR3 sequence reads: CASSPGTADSGNTIYF. DNA of the CDR3: TGTGCCAGCTCACCAGGTACAGCTGACTCTGGAAACACCATATATTTT. The chain has TRBV18 and TRBJ1-3, with D unresolved. V lost 2 bases to trimming and J lost 0 bases, with 11 bases between them. Germline CDR1 is KGHSH and CDR2 is LQKENI. This CDR3 has 16 residues.

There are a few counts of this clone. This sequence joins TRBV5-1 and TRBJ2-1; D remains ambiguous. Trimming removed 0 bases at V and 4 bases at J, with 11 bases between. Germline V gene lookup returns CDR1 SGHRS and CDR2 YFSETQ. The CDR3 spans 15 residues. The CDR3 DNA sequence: TGCGCCAGCAGCTTGGCTCTGGTCGGGTACAATGAGCAGTTCTTC. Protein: CASSLALVGYNEQFF.

The CDR3 bases are TGTGCCAGCAGCTCCTCTGGAAGTAGCGGGGGTTACAATGAGCAGTTCTTC. This gives the protein CASSSSGSSGGYNEQFF. The rearrangement joins TRBV11-2 to TRBJ2-1, with 9 bases that match TRBD2. The CDR3 length is 17 residues. V lost 4 bases to trimming and J lost 4 bases; unmatched junction nucleotides: 11. Germline assignment: CDR1 SGHAT and CDR2 FQNNGV.

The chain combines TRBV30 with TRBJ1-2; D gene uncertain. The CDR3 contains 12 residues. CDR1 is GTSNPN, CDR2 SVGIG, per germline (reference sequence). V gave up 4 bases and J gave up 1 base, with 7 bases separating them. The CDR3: CAWTGINYGYTF. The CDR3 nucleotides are TGTGCCTGGACCGGGATTAACTATGGCTACACCTTC.

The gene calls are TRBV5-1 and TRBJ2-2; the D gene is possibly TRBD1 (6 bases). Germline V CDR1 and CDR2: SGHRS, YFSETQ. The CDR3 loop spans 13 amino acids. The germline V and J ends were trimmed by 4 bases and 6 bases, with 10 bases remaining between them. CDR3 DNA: TGCGCCAGCAGCCCCAGGGGCGCCGGGGAGCTGTTTTTT. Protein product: CASSPRGAGELFF.

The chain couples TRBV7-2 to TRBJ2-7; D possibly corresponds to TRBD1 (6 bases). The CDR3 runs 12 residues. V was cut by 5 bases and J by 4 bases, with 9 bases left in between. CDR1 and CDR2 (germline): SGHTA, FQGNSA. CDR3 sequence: CASSLTGYEQYF. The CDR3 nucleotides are TGTGCCAGCAGCCTAACAGGGTACGAGCAGTACTTC.

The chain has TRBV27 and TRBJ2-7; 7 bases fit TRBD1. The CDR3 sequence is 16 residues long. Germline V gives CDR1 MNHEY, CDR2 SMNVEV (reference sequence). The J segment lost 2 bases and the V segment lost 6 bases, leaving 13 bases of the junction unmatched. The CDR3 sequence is CASSRQPGQSTYEQYF. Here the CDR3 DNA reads TGTGCCAGCAGCCGGCAACCGGGACAGTCCACCTACGAGCAGTACTTC.

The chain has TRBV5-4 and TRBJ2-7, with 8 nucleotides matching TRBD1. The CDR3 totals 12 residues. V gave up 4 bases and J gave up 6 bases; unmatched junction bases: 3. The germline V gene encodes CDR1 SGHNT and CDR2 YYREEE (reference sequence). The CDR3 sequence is CASSGQGAEQYF. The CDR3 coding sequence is TGTGCCAGCAGCGGACAGGGCGCCGAGCAGTACTTC. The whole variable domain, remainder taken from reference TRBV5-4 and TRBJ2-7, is ETGVTQSPTHLIKTRGQQVTLRCSSQSGHNTVSWYQQALGQGPQFIFQYYREEENGRGNFPPRFSGLQFPNYSSELNVNALELDDSALYLCASSGQGAEQYFGPGTRLTVT.